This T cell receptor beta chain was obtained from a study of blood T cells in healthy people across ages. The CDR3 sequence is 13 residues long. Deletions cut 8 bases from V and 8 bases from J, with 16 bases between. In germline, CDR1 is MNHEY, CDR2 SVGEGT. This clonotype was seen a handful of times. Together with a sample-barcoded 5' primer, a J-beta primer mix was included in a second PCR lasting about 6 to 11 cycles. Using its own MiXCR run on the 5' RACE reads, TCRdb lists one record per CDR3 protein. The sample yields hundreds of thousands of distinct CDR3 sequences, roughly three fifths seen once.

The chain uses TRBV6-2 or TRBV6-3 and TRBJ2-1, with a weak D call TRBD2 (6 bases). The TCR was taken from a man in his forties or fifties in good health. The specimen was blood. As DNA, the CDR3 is TGTGCCAGCGGGAGGATCAGGGCGGATGAGCAGTTCTTC. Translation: CASGRIRADEQFF.